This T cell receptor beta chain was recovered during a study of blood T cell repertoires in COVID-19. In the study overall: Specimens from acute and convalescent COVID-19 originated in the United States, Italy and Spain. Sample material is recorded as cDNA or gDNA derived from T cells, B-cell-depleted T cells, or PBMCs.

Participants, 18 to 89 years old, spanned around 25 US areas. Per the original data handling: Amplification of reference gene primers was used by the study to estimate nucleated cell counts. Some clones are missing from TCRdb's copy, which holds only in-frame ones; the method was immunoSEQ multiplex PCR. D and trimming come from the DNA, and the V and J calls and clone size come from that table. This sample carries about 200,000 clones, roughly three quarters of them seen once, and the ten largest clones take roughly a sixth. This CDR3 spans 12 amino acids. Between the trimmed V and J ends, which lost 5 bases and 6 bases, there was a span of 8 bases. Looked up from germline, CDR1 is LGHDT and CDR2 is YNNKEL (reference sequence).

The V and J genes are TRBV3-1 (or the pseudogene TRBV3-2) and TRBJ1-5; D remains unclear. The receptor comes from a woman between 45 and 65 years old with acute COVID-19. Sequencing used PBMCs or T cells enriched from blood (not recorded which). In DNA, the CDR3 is TGTGCCAGCAGCTTGAGTTTTCAGCCCCAGCATTTT. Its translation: CASSLSFQPQHF.